These 18 T cell receptor beta chains came from one sample sequenced in a study of blood T cell repertoires in COVID-19. Method: immunoSEQ multiplex PCR; TCRdb's copy keeps in-frame clones and lacks some. The sample has 200,000 or so clones; roughly 87% are singletons. The sample consisted of PBMCs or T cells enriched from blood (not recorded which). Every receptor here comes from a man aged 25 to 45 in a cohort exposed to, infected with or recovered from COVID-19 (not recorded which).

The chain carries TRBV9 and TRBJ1-1; 8 bases agree with TRBD1. Germline V gene lookup returns CDR1 SGDLS and CDR2 YYNGEE. Trimming removed 4 bases from V and 3 bases from J; junction bases left unmatched: 11. The CDR3 is 16 residues long. The CDR3: CASSRSVTGDDTEAFF. For the CDR3, the DNA is TGTGCCAGCAGCCGCTCCGTGACAGGGGACGACACTGAAGCTTTCTTT.

CDR3 nucleotides: TGCAGCGTTGATAGGGGAGGGACCTCTTCCGGCTATGGCTACACCTTC. Translating it yields CSVDRGGTSSGYGYTF. The V call is TRBV29-1, the J call TRBJ1-2, with a weak D call TRBD1 (5 bases). Trimming pared 3 bases from V and 4 bases from J, leaving 21 bases between. CDR3 size: 16 residues. Germline CDR1 and CDR2: SQVTM and ANQGSEA.

This sequence joins TRBV28 and TRBJ1-6, with a possible D match to TRBD1 (5 bases). V lost 5 bases and J lost 10, with 12 bases in between. Germline values: CDR1 MDHEN, CDR2 SYDVKM. The CDR3 totals 13 residues. The CDR3 protein is CASSPGGISPLHF. CDR3 sequence (DNA): TGTGCCAGCAGTCCCGGGGGGATCTCACCCCTCCACTTT.

This chain uses TRBV5-1 with TRBJ2-4, with a possible D match to TRBD2 (5 bases). The length of the CDR3 is 13 residues. The ends were cut back, 3 bases at V and 2 bases at J, with 6 bases in the middle. CDR1 and CDR2 from the germline V gene are SGHRS and YFSETQ. CDR3 nucleotides: TGCGCCAGCAGCTGGGAGACCAAAAACATTCAGTACTTC. As protein: CASSWETKNIQYF.

This clone occurred once. CDR3 loop: CASSYSNPGRETDTQYF. The CDR3 region has the DNA TGTGCCAGCAGTTACTCGAACCCGGGACGGGAGACAGATACGCAGTATTTT. The chain joins TRBV6-2 or TRBV6-3 to TRBJ2-3, with D possibly being TRBD2 (6 bases). Trimming shortened V by 0 bases and J by 3 bases, and 16 bases separated the two germline ends. The germline gives CDR1 MNHEY, CDR2 SVGEGT. The CDR3 spans 17 residues.

The V gene is TRBV4-3, the J gene TRBJ2-7; TRBD2 is a possible D gene (5 bases). The germline V gene encodes CDR1 LGHNA and CDR2 YSLEER. CDR3 length: 16 amino acids. The ends were cut back, 0 bases at V and 7 bases at J, with 19 bases in the middle. CDR3: CASSQDGSGLADEQYF. The CDR3 DNA reads TGCGCCAGCAGCCAAGATGGTTCCGGTCTAGCAGATGAGCAGTACTTC.

This CDR3 reads CASSSFTGELFF. The CDR3 nucleotides are TGTGCCAGCAGCTCCTTCACCGGGGAGCTGTTTTTT. This chain joins TRBV11-2 and TRBJ2-2; unclear D gene. The CDR3 length is 12 residues. Trimming removed 4 bases from V and 4 bases from J, with 4 bases in between. CDR1 is SGHAT, CDR2 FQNNGV, per germline.

The sample holds one count of this clone. This rearrangement joins TRBV15 to TRBJ1-1; D gene uncertain. Trimming removed 1 base at V and 7 bases at J, with 10 bases between. The CDR3 is 13 residues long. Germline V lookup: CDR1 LNHNV, CDR2 YYDKDF (reference sequence). The CDR3 DNA is TGTGCCACCAGCAGAGGTGCGGGATTTGAAGCTTTCTTT. Encoded protein: CATSRGAGFEAFF.

This rearrangement joins TRBV7-9 to TRBJ2-2, with D possibly being TRBD1 (5 bases). V was shortened by 1 base and J by 5 bases, with 20 bases between the two germline ends. CDR3 length: 18 amino acids. Looked up from germline, CDR1 is SEHNR and CDR2 is FQNEAQ (reference sequence). In nucleotides, the CDR3 is TGTGCCAGCAGCTTAGGTACCAGGACAAACCTCCTTACCGGGGAGCTGTTTTTT. Protein product: CASSLGTRTNLLTGELFF.

The gene calls are TRBV27 and TRBJ2-1; tentatively, D is TRBD2 (10 bases). Trimming took 2 bases from V and 6 from J, leaving 35 bases between them. Germline CDR1 reads MNHEY; CDR2 reads SMNVEV (reference sequence). This CDR3 is 22 amino acids long. Here the CDR3 reads CASSLRPMWDRVSGREGNEQFF. CDR3 nucleotides: TGTGCCAGCAGTTTACGACCGATGTGGGACAGGGTAAGCGGGAGGGAAGGCAATGAGCAGTTCTTC.

The V call is TRBV29-1, the J call TRBJ2-2; possible D gene TRBD1, 6 bases. Trimming shortened V by 5 bases and J by 11 bases, and 12 bases separated the two germline ends. This CDR3 has 11 amino acids. CDR1 is SQVTM, CDR2 ANQGSEA, per germline. CDR3 region: CSVLGTSELFF. CDR3 sequence (DNA): TGCAGCGTTCTGGGGACAAGCGAGCTGTTTTTT.

This rearrangement joins TRBV28 to TRBJ1-1, with unresolved D. Trimming took 1 base from V and 0 from J, leaving 9 bases between them. Germline CDR1 is MDHEN and CDR2 is SYDVKM. The CDR3 consists of 15 residues. The CDR3 sequence: CASSLLRRVNTEAFF. The CDR3 DNA reads as TGTGCCAGCAGTTTATTACGGCGGGTGAACACTGAAGCTTTCTTT.

This clone was detected once. This chain joins TRBV11-2 and TRBJ1-4; unclear D gene. Deletions cut 0 bases from V and 8 bases from J, with 7 bases between. Germline V gene data show CDR1 as SGHAT and CDR2 as FQNNGV. The CDR3 contains 13 residues. CDR3 region: CASSLEFREKLFF. The CDR3, as DNA: TGTGCCAGCAGCTTAGAATTCAGAGAAAAACTGTTTTTT.

The chain couples TRBV7-9 to TRBJ2-7; a weak D match, TRBD2 (6 bases). Germline CDR1 is SEHNR and CDR2 is FQNEAQ (reference sequence). Trimming left V 1 base short and J 4 bases short, with 11 bases between. This CDR3 is built from 14 residues. Here the CDR3 reads CASSLDALAYEQYF. The CDR3 DNA reads TGTGCCAGCAGCTTAGATGCACTAGCTTACGAGCAGTACTTC.

The chain joins TRBV10-3 to TRBJ1-4; 12 nucleotides match TRBD1. Germline V gives CDR1 ENHRY, CDR2 SYGVKD. The V gene end was trimmed by 3 bases and the J gene end by 8 bases; junction bases not matched to a gene: 4. The CDR3 runs 15 residues. CDR3 nucleotides: TGTGCCATCAGTGACCCGGGACAGGGGGCGGAAAAACTGTTTTTT. Amino acid sequence: CAISDPGQGAEKLFF.

The chain combines TRBV7-2 with TRBJ2-3; 16 nucleotides line up with TRBD2. This CDR3 is built from 15 residues. The germline CDR1 and CDR2 sequences are SGHTA and FQGNSA. V lost 6 bases and J lost 8; bases outside the gene matches: 5. The CDR3 sequence is CASRPGLAGGGTQYF. In DNA, the CDR3 is TGTGCCAGCAGGCCGGGACTAGCGGGAGGGGGTACGCAGTATTTT. The complete variable domain, with remaining parts taken from reference TRBV7-2 and TRBJ2-3, reads GAGVSQSPSNKVTEKGKDVELRCDPISGHTALYWYRQSLGQGLEFLIYFQGNSAPDKSGLPSDRFSAERTGGSVSTLTIQRTQQEDSAVYLCASRPGLAGGGTQYFGPGTRLTVL.

V and J are TRBV7-9 and TRBJ1-2; a possible D gene is TRBD1 (5 bases). With 5 bases removed from V and 14 bases from J, the gap between germline ends came to 18 bases. The length of the CDR3 is 12 residues. Germline V lookup: CDR1 SEHNR, CDR2 FQNEAQ (reference sequence). Here the CDR3 reads CASSLGGLAMTF. DNA for the CDR3: TGTGCCAGCAGCCTGGGGGGACTGGCTATGACCTTC.

The J gene is TRBJ2-7, the V gene TRBV19; 9 bases map to TRBD2. CDR1 and CDR2 from the germline V gene are LNHDA and SQIVND (reference sequence). Trimming took 5 bases from V and 7 from J; bases not matched to a gene: 12. This CDR3 contains 15 residues. CDR3: CASSSLGGRAPEQYF. CDR3 coding DNA: TGTGCCAGTAGTTCCTTGGGCGGGAGGGCCCCTGAGCAGTACTTC.